This is a list of T cell receptor beta chains from one sample in a study of shared clonotypes between healthy human individuals. Data came from immunoSEQ multiplex PCR; TCRdb stores just in-frame clones and leaves some out. The data hold 2 million to 2.5 million clones, with nearly 97% observed a single time. Sequenced sample: naive CD4+ T cells sorted from blood. Receptors were obtained from a man aged 18 to 30 in good health. The conserved cysteine and the conserved F or W are not part of the CDR3 here.

TRBJ1-1 TRBV5-1 ASSLGPLGQNTEAF
TRBJ2-3 TRBV28 ASSAFSTDTQY
TRBJ2-2 TRBV5-1 ASSFKGEGVNTGELF
TRBJ2-7 TRBV7-6 ASSLGTGVYEQY
TRBJ1-3 TRBV12-5 ASGEDSSSGNTIY
TRBJ1-1 TRBV7-2 ASSSRQAYTEAF
TRBJ2-1 TRBV10-3 AISGSGGYNEQF
TRBJ2-7 TRBV18 ASSPPDRARYEQY
TRBJ1-5 TRBV6-5 ASSFGRLNQPQH
TRBJ2-7 TRBV7-2 ASSLAQNEQY
TRBJ1-5 TRBV5-1 ASSLDRAGNQPQH
TRBJ2-4 TRBV5-6 ASSLAGVNIQY
TRBJ2-7 TRBV6-6 ASLPASGRSYEQY
TRBJ2-5 TRBV5-4 ASSLAGNQETQY
TRBJ2-5 TRBV7-2 ASSIANRLGRETQY
TRBJ1-5 TRBV5-6 ASSLRMSGGVNQPQH
TRBJ1-4 TRBV30 AWRATRGRSEKLF
TRBJ1-2 TRBV5-1 ASSLTGTATGYT
TRBJ2-1 TRBV7-2 ASSLDGTKVHEQF
TRBJ1-2 TRBV6-5 ASSSPLVGYT
TRBJ2-3 TRBV15 ATSRTRGVTDTQY
TRBJ2-7 TRBV6-5 ASSPWGQGAYEQY
TRBJ1-1 TRBV2 ASSDVGRNTEAF
TRBJ1-2 TRBV19 ASSTRDRIYYT
TRBJ2-3 TRBV6-1 ASSEVSGPVAADTQY
TRBJ1-4 TRBV25-1 ASRRGGEEKLF
TRBJ1-2 TRBV18 ASSPPGQGAYYGYT
TRBJ2-5 TRBV11-1 AIEVSGGGQETQY
TRBJ2-5 TRBV19 ASSVEHIQTGADKTQY
TRBJ1-1 TRBV5-5 ASSLGGLNTEAF
TRBJ2-5 TRBV9 ASSASLGRETQY
TRBJ1-1 TRBV11-2 ASSTGQGNTEAF
TRBJ1-1 TRBV19 ASTDRGSTEAF
TRBJ2-2 TRBV5-4 ASSLPIGAGELF
TRBJ2-3 TRBV30 AWSDLGTWRTDTQY
TRBJ2-3 TRBV27 ASKVAGPDTQY
TRBJ1-6 TRBV7-9 ASSPRGQGNSPLH
TRBJ1-2 TRBV29-1 SNHRAGLGYT
TRBJ1-2 TRBV18 ASSAFTGHNYGYT
TRBJ2-3 TRBV11-3 ASSSGLGESTDTQY
TRBJ2-2 TRBV5-6 ASSLGAGAPTGELF
TRBJ2-5 TRBV11-2 AIRASGRSQETQY
TRBJ2-7 TRBV7-9 ASSLRQGGEQY
TRBJ1-6 TRBV13 ASSPSGGKLH
TRBJ2-3 TRBV27 ASSFRRTSGGATDTQY
TRBJ1-3 TRBV10-3 AISLLQASSGNTIY
TRBJ2-4 TRBV9 ASSVGGGAKNIQY
TRBJ1-2 TRBV11-2 ASSLDPRQGANYGYT
TRBJ2-5 TRBV7-2 ASSLAGRGETQY
TRBJ1-5 TRBV27 ASSPDTGGGRNQPQH
TRBJ2-1 TRBV5-6 ASSWGRYNEQF
TRBJ2-7 TRBV19 ASSLGPSYEQY
TRBJ2-7 TRBV6-5 ASSYGQGKRYEQY
TRBJ2-4 TRBV28 ASSLDRVQSKNIQY
TRBJ2-7 TRBV7-2 ASSLGSGTIYEQY
TRBJ1-5 TRBV10-3 AISATGDSNQPQH
TRBJ2-5 TRBV9 ASSLPSGGPETQY
TRBJ1-2 TRBV4-3 ASSHTGTDYGYT
TRBJ2-7 TRBV18 ASSPPISAATDNAEQY